The T cell receptor beta chain under discussion was sequenced for a study of T cells in Graves' hyperthyroidism and ophthalmopathy. General study findings and limits: Stable hyperthyroidism and ophthalmopathy were separated using 13 V-J signatures.

Template material for amplifying TCR beta CDR3 regions consisted of RNA transcripts. The HTBI set primed first-round TCR CDR3 RT-PCR. Each CDR3 protein is one row after TCRdb ran MiXCR on the multiplex PCR reads. The data show around 530,000 distinct CDR3 sequences, 17% seen once. This clonotype was counted between two and nine times. The antigen remains unidentified. Trimming shortened V by 2 bases and J by 0 bases, and 8 bases separated the two germline ends. Germline CDR1 and CDR2: MNHEY and SMNVEV (reference sequence). There are 15 residues in the CDR3. Sequencing was done on a sample of blood. This sequence originates from a woman younger than 35 with Graves' ophthalmopathy. The rearrangement links TRBV27 to TRBJ2-1, with D hard to call. This chain's CDR3 is CASSLEISSYNEQFF. DNA for the CDR3: TGTGCCAGCAGTTTAGAGATAAGCTCCTACAATGAGCAGTTCTTC.